The TCR beta chain under discussion was sequenced for a study of blood T cell repertoires in COVID-19 (dated by TCRdb to between 2020 and 2021). Broadly, across the study: Samples covering the acute and convalescent phases of COVID-19 were provided by collaborators in the United States, Italy and Spain. The prospective study material was composed of cDNA or gDNA derived from T cells, B-cell-depleted T cells, or PBMCs. Deeply sampled blood TCRbeta repertoires from subjects exposed to, actively infected with, or recovered from COVID-19 were included in the dataset. The repertoires were made available in a free public database intended to serve as a resource for research on the immune response to SARS-CoV-2. Samples were obtained from the ongoing ImmuneRACE study (first 160 participants) and from some 1,200 subjects provided by 6 global collaborators. A de-identified subject ID, COVID-19 status, age in years and sex were almost always included in the sample metadata. Where HLA class I and class II types were available, the types were taken from metadata supplied by the sample provider, not from assay-based typing.

Comment on this clone: Its recognized antigen is unknown. No much larger clone is present one base from it, and per-base qualities are unavailable.

TCRbeta CDR3 regions were amplified from genomic DNA using the immunoSEQ Assay, a bias-controlled multiplex PCR. The original methods were these. The number of nucleated cells in each sample was estimated from the amplification of reference gene primers within the assay. Sequence reads were collapsed and filtered to measure the absolute abundance of every unique TCRbeta CDR3 rearrangement. For each sample, productive Simpson clonality was calculated by taking the square root of Simpson's diversity index across productive rearrangements. This immuneACCESS table, as held by TCRdb, lists in-frame sequences with V and J called but not all clones. Of the missing ones, under half trace to an unresolved V gene in checked studies; the others have no known cause. V and J calls and clone size are copied from that table; D and trimming were computed from the DNA. The sample contains fewer than 250,000 clones, over 75% of them found a single time. The top ten clonotypes cover under 5.5% of the sample.

From its cysteine to its phenylalanine, the CDR3 spans 15 amino acids. Just CDR3 DNA is preserved here, 45 bases in frame from base 1. V is cut by 2 bases and J by 5 bases, and the space between the germline ends is 15 bases. CDR1 and CDR2 are drawn from the germline V gene: SNHLY, FYNNEI. Points the paper makes about the study in general: Clinical and demographic metadata were provided uncurated, with the amount varying by source and participant.

Whole blood was collected in K2EDTA tubes by collaborating institutions according to the institutions' own protocols. For TCRbeta analysis, collaborators shipped samples as frozen whole blood, isolated PBMCs, or DNA extracted from either of those sample types. The V and J segments used are TRBV2 and TRBJ1-2; tentative D gene TRBD1, with 5 bases matching. The specimen sequenced was peripheral blood. This receptor was identified in a woman in her forties with acute or convalescent COVID-19. CDR3 loop: CASSERNSGGYGYTF. The sequence in DNA is TGTGCCAGCAGTGAAAGGAACTCGGGGGGGTATGGCTACACCTTC.